The TCR beta chain described here comes from a study of regulatory T cells in long-lasting Graves disease. Whole-study findings and limits: The study found lower TCR diversity in persistent Graves' patients than in newly diagnosed ones. New patients shared some 970 public clonotypes, fewer than the approximately 2,700 shared by persistent patients.

In building TCR beta libraries, iRepertoire HTBI primers were used together with Arm-PCR of CDR3 regions. TCRdb re-called the multiplex PCR reads with MiXCR, one entry per CDR3 protein. The data show some 440,000 distinct CDR3 sequences, under 25% seen once. The time point is: persistent/refractory GD, antithyroid drugs over 5 years with positive TRAb. From PBMCs, RNA was extracted and then used to make the TCR library. This clonotype was observed at least ten times. Antigen unknown. The TCR originated in a female donor with Graves disease. The sample here was peripheral blood mononuclear cells (PBMCs), taken when the disease was refractory, from a patient treated with antithyroid drugs.

As DNA, the CDR3 is TGTGCCAGCAGTTTATCGGTGGGTCAGCCCCAGCATTTT. Translated, it gives CASSLSVGQPQHF. The V and J genes are TRBV27 and TRBJ1-5, with unresolved D. Germline lookup yields CDR1 MNHEY and CDR2 SMNVEV (reference sequence). The V gene lost 0 bases and the J gene lost 6 bases, with 6 bases spanning the gap. The CDR3 extends over 13 amino acids.